This T cell receptor beta chain emerged from a study of blood T cell repertoires in COVID-19. Across the study: Collection of acute and convalescent COVID-19 samples took place in the United States, Italy and Spain. T cells, B-cell-depleted T cells, or PBMCs supplied cDNA or gDNA.

There are 15 residues in the CDR3. From germline, CDR1 is MNHEY and CDR2 SVGEGT. The V segment lost 2 bases and the J segment 5 bases; nucleotides outside the gene matches: 8. In the original workflow: Reference gene primers were amplified, and this amplification served to estimate nucleated cell counts. The repertoire was sequenced with immunoSEQ multiplex PCR; TCRdb's copy has only in-frame clones and lacks some. The V and J calls and clone size come from that table; D and trimming were worked out from the DNA. The data hold under 300,000 clones, with around 81% observed a single time. The chain combines TRBV6-2 or TRBV6-3 with TRBJ1-1, with 7 bases matching TRBD1. Material for sequencing was peripheral blood. The source of this sequence is a woman aged 55-70 years with active or convalescent COVID-19. Written as DNA, the CDR3 is TGTGCCAGCAGTTACAGGGGGCTAGGATGGACTGAAGCTTTCTTT. As protein: CASSYRGLGWTEAFF.